This T cell receptor beta chain was captured by sequencing in a study of fetal regulatory T cell absence and autoimmunity. Study-level information: The IPEX patients lacked clinical diabetes but had exocrine pancreas autoimmunity.

Sequencing used immunoSEQ multiplex PCR; TCRdb keeps in-frame clones, though not all of them. This sample has around 100,000 clones, with about two thirds found just once. Trimming at V came to 7 bases and at J to 5 bases, leaving 9 bases not matched to a gene. This CDR3 comprises 14 residues. The germline V gene has CDR1 ENHRY and CDR2 SYGVKD. Study results and limitations: Some top pancreas TCR clones were over 95-fold enriched versus cord blood. In IPEX syndrome, oligoclonal enrichment was read as supporting prenatal antigen-driven autoimmunity in the pancreas.

Concerning this clone itself: As yet, its antigen is unknown.

This TCR was sampled from a male donor with IPEX syndrome. Sequences were obtained from pancreas tissue. The chain couples TRBV10-3 to TRBJ2-7; 9 bases fit TRBD1. CDR3 in amino acids: CAINPGQGGNEQYF. CDR3 sequence (DNA): TGTGCCATCAATCCGGGACAGGGAGGTAACGAGCAGTACTTC.